The clone carrying this TCR beta chain was recorded many times. Its antigen is unknown. For the second PCR, which ran for about 7 to 11 cycles, a sample-barcoded 5' primer and a J-beta primer mix were used. TCRdb analysed the 5' RACE reads with MiXCR anew, one entry per CDR3 protein. The data contain some 800,000 distinct CDR3 sequences, about 25% of them singletons. This sample is part of a study of blood T cells in healthy people across ages. The V segment lost 2 bases and the J segment 3 bases; nucleotides outside the gene matches: 4. In germline, CDR1 is SGHRS, CDR2 YFSETQ. CDR3 size: 15 residues. General observations from the study: From one million sequenced T cells, diversity estimates were lower bounds.

A further study also used this sample, focusing on T cells of mothers and their children. That work states: Each mother yielded more than 9.5 million TCR beta CDR3 reads. Each child yielded roughly 2.9 million reads. Thymic selection shapes TCR recombination output similarly in related and unrelated pairs.

The chain carries TRBV5-1 and TRBJ2-1, with 8 bases aligning to TRBD1. The sequencing sample was made of blood. The receptor was derived from a boy aged 10-17 years in good health. The CDR3 loop reads CASSFSGQGYNEQFF. For the CDR3, the DNA is TGCGCCAGCAGCTTCTCCGGACAGGGCTACAATGAGCAGTTCTTC.